This T cell receptor (beta chain) was retrieved from a study of T-cell reconstitution after alpha-beta-depleted transplantation in children. General observations from the study: Reported findings indicate that, about two months after transplant, alpha-beta T cells came from several hundred expanded clones, which were derived from non-depleted graft cells. One year after transplant, T-cell counts and diversity came mostly from newly produced T cells. Some patients' high day-60 TCRbeta diversity was attributed to recipient cells surviving conditioning.

Library preparation (for TCRbeta) was performed with unique molecular identifiers. A single record per CDR3 protein comes from TCRdb applying MiXCR to the PCR reads. This table holds 700,000 to 950,000 distinct CDR3 sequences, less than 20% found once. Comment on this clonotype: What it recognizes is unknown.

The CDR3 is made up of 16 amino acids. Per germline, CDR1 SGHRS and CDR2 YFSETQ. V lost 3 bases to trimming and J lost 6 bases, with 21 bases between them. This receptor was taken from a male patient between 5 and 17 years old who had a stem cell transplant for acute lymphoblastic leukemia, so the T cells may come from the graft donor. This chain links TRBV5-1 with TRBJ1-1; tentatively, D is TRBD1 (5 bases). The source was PBMCs, mostly from graft donor cells, collected 360 days after TCRalphabeta/CD19-depleted stem cell transplant. CDR3: CASSYPGIGGHAEAFF. DNA of the CDR3: TGCGCCAGCAGCTACCCAGGGATTGGCGGGCACGCTGAAGCTTTCTTT.